Following are 30 T cell receptor beta chains from one sample sequenced in a study of Ad26.COV2.S vaccination and SARS-CoV-2 variants. Sequenced by immunoSEQ multiplex PCR; TCRdb stores in-frame clones only, minus some. The profile shows 300,000 to 400,000 clones, around 90% of them singletons. The sample here was peripheral blood, taken after recovery from COVID-19. Every receptor here comes from a human donor who had recovered from COVID-19.

V and J are TRBV5-1 and TRBJ1-1; D perhaps matches TRBD1 (6 bases). CDR3 size: 15 residues. The V gene's germline CDR1 is SGHRS and CDR2 YFSETQ. The V gene lost 1 base and the J gene lost 4 bases, with 14 bases spanning the gap. CDR3 nucleotides: TGCGCCAGCAGCTTGAGGGGGGTCGGTAGCACTGAAGCTTTCTTT. It is translated as CASSLRGVGSTEAFF. The whole variable domain, filled in from reference TRBV5-1 and TRBJ1-1, reads KAGVTQTPRYLIKTRGQQVTLSCSPISGHRSVSWYQQTPGQGLQFLFEYFSETQRNKGNFPGRFSGRQFSNSRSEMNVSTLELGDSALYLCASSLRGVGSTEAFFGQGTRLTVV.

V usage is TRBV5-1 and J usage is TRBJ2-3, with no clear D. This CDR3 comprises 16 residues. CDR1 is SGHRS, CDR2 YFSETQ, per germline. The ends were cut back, 0 bases at V and 6 bases at J, with 17 bases in the middle. The CDR3 sequence is CASSLEGPATVDTQYF. CDR3 DNA sequence: TGCGCCAGCAGCTTGGAAGGCCCCGCGACGGTGGATACGCAGTATTTT.

V and J are TRBV11-2 and TRBJ1-5, with D uncertain. Trimming cost V 2 bases and J 0 bases, with 8 bases left between them. This CDR3 is built from 15 residues. In germline, CDR1 is SGHAT, CDR2 FQNNGV. CDR3 DNA sequence: TGTGCCAGCAGCTTAAACAGCCTTAGCAATCAGCCCCAGCATTTT. It is translated as CASSLNSLSNQPQHF.

The chain employs TRBV15 and TRBJ2-7; 9 nucleotides align to TRBD1. The trim removed 3 bases at V and 2 bases at J, leaving 5 bases unmatched. CDR1 and CDR2 (germline): LNHNV, YYDKDF (reference sequence). There are 15 residues in the CDR3. CDR3 region: CATSSGTGSPYEQYF. CDR3 sequence (DNA): TGTGCCACCAGCAGCGGGACAGGGTCCCCCTACGAGCAGTACTTC.

This sequence joins TRBV11-2 and TRBJ2-3; maybe TRBD2 (7 bases). This CDR3 contains 16 residues. V was pared by 5 bases and J by 4 bases, with 19 bases between. Per the germline V gene, CDR1 is SGHAT and CDR2 is FQNNGV. CDR3 coding DNA: TGTGCCAGCAGCGTACTGGGGCAGGGGAGGGCAGATACGCAGTATTTT. Protein: CASSVLGQGRADTQYF.

The chain couples TRBV12-3 or TRBV12-4 to TRBJ2-3; D is ambiguous. V lost 3 bases and J lost 6, with 7 bases in between. CDR3 length equals 12 residues. The CDR3 sequence: CASSFVVDTQYF. DNA for the CDR3: TGTGCCAGCAGTTTCGTAGTGGATACGCAGTATTTT.

The J gene is TRBJ1-5, the V gene TRBV2; D gene uncertain. Trimming removed 8 bases at V and 2 bases at J, with 13 bases between. Germline V gene sequence: CDR1 SNHLY, CDR2 FYNNEI. CDR3 size: 14 residues. Here the CDR3 reads CASLLGRGNQPQHF. The CDR3 DNA reads as TGTGCCAGCTTACTCGGTCGGGGCAATCAGCCCCAGCATTTT.

The rearrangement uses TRBV11-2 and TRBJ2-4; 9 nucleotides align to TRBD1. Germline CDR1 reads SGHAT; CDR2 reads FQNNGV. The ends lost 1 base at V and 5 bases at J; junction bases unmatched: 3. The CDR3 covers 15 residues. CDR3 sequence (DNA): TGTGCCAGCAGCTTAGCACAGGGGGCCCAAAACATTCAGTACTTC. It is translated as CASSLAQGAQNIQYF. Looking up the rest from reference TRBV11-2 and TRBJ2-4 gives the full variable domain: EAGVAQSPRYKIIEKRQSVAFWCNPISGHATLYWYQQILGQGPKLLIQFQNNGVVDDSQLPKDRFSAERLKGVDSTLKIQPAKLEDSAVYLCASSLAQGAQNIQYFGAGTRLSVL.

The rearrangement joins TRBV5-1 to TRBJ1-6; 7 bases line up with TRBD1. This CDR3 is built from 16 residues. The trim removed 4 bases at V and 5 bases at J, leaving 9 bases unmatched. Germline CDR1 and CDR2: SGHRS and YFSETQ. CDR3 amino acids: CASSVHGTADNSPLHF. CDR3 sequence (DNA): TGCGCCAGCAGCGTACACGGGACAGCAGATAATTCACCCCTCCACTTT. Drawing the rest from reference TRBV5-1 and TRBJ1-6, the complete variable domain is KAGVTQTPRYLIKTRGQQVTLSCSPISGHRSVSWYQQTPGQGLQFLFEYFSETQRNKGNFPGRFSGRQFSNSRSEMNVSTLELGDSALYLCASSVHGTADNSPLHFGNGTRLTVT.

The J gene is TRBJ1-2, the V gene TRBV6-6, with 10 positions matching TRBD1. There are 16 residues in the CDR3. The germline gives CDR1 MNHNY, CDR2 SVGAGI (reference sequence). J lost 7 bases, V lost 0 bases, and 8 bases had no gene match. The CDR3 coding sequence is TGTGCCAGCAGTTACTCCCCCCCGGGACAGGGGAGTGGCTACACCTTC. Translated: CASSYSPPGQGSGYTF.

The chain recombines TRBV2 with TRBJ1-1, with D possibly matching TRBD1 (5 bases). V was pared by 8 bases and J by 0 bases, with 22 bases between. CDR1 is SNHLY, CDR2 FYNNEI, per germline. The CDR3 has 17 amino acids. Here the CDR3 reads CASLSGEARAMNTEAFF. The CDR3 DNA reads TGTGCCAGCCTTTCGGGGGAGGCAAGGGCCATGAACACTGAAGCTTTCTTT. Looking up the rest from reference TRBV2 and TRBJ1-1 gives the full variable domain: EPEVTQTPSHQVTQMGQEVILRCVPISNHLYFYWYRQILGQKVEFLVSFYNNEISEKSEIFDDQFSVERPDGSNFTLKIRSTKLEDSAMYFCASLSGEARAMNTEAFFGQGTRLTVV.

The J gene is TRBJ1-2, the V gene TRBV6-5; D is unresolved. The V end was cut by 5 bases, the J end by 0 bases, with 7 bases between. The CDR3 is made up of 13 amino acids. The V gene's germline CDR1 is MNHEY and CDR2 SVGAGI. The CDR3 region has the DNA TGTGCCAGCAGTCCAACGGCTAACTATGGCTACACCTTC. It encodes CASSPTANYGYTF.

This clone appeared a single time. This chain connects TRBV5-5 to TRBJ2-1, with no clear D. Per germline, CDR1 SGHKS and CDR2 YYEKEE (reference sequence). This CDR3 region has 12 residues. V gave up 4 bases and J gave up 7 bases, with 9 bases separating them. CDR3 coding DNA: TGTGCCAGCAGCGGACCACGGAATGAGCAGTTCTTC. Its protein product is CASSGPRNEQFF.

CDR3 amino acids: CASSLIRGTGNTIYF. CDR3 DNA sequence: TGTGCCAGCAGTCTAATCAGGGGTACTGGAAACACCATATATTTT. This chain links TRBV6-5 with TRBJ1-3, with a possible D match to TRBD1 (6 bases). V dropped 5 bases and J dropped 2 bases, with 13 bases sitting between them. The length of the CDR3 is 15 residues. CDR1 and CDR2 from the germline V gene are MNHEY and SVGAGI.

This clone was picked up one time. This chain links TRBV5-1 with TRBJ1-2; weak D call: TRBD1 (6 bases). Trimming removed 0 bases from V and 0 bases from J, with 9 bases in between. Germline CDR1 is SGHRS and CDR2 is YFSETQ. The CDR3 extends over 15 amino acids. CDR3 DNA sequence: TGCGCCAGCAGCTTGGGGACAGAAACTAACTATGGCTACACCTTC. Translating it yields CASSLGTETNYGYTF.

The chain employs TRBV7-9 and TRBJ2-7; TRBD1 is a possible D gene (5 bases). The germline V and J ends were trimmed by 4 bases and 0 bases, with 10 bases remaining between them. This CDR3 is 14 amino acids long. The germline V gene encodes CDR1 SEHNR and CDR2 FQNEAQ (reference sequence). CDR3 protein: CASSSGQLSYEQYF. In DNA, the CDR3 is TGTGCCAGCAGCTCCGGACAACTCTCCTACGAGCAGTACTTC.

The V gene is TRBV5-1, the J gene TRBJ2-7; D call uncertain. The CDR3 loop spans 13 amino acids. V was trimmed by 7 bases and J by 3 bases, leaving 14 bases between them. Germline V gene data show CDR1 as SGHRS and CDR2 as YFSETQ. The CDR3 coding sequence is TGCGCCAGCTCGGCTAGTGGGAACTACGAGCAGTACTTC. Translating it yields CASSASGNYEQYF.

This chain links TRBV27 with TRBJ2-7; TRBD2 aligns across 9 bases. Trimming removed 5 bases from V and 3 bases from J; junction bases left unmatched: 11. There are 16 residues in the CDR3. In germline, CDR1 is MNHEY, CDR2 SMNVEV (reference sequence). CDR3 DNA sequence: TGTGCCAGCAGTACCCAGCGACTAGCGGTTCTCTACGAGCAGTACTTC. This codes for CASSTQRLAVLYEQYF.

The chain links TRBV5-4 to TRBJ1-3, with 8 bases identical to TRBD1. The CDR3 has 15 residues. Trimming removed 7 bases from V and 4 bases from J; junction bases left unmatched: 10. CDR1 and CDR2 from the germline V gene are SGHNT and YYREEE (reference sequence). The CDR3 region is CASSNQGARGNTIYF. The CDR3 nucleotides are TGTGCCAGCTCTAACCAGGGGGCGCGGGGAAACACCATATATTTT.

V gene TRBV11-2 combines with J gene TRBJ1-2; D ambiguous. The CDR3 totals 14 residues. The V and J ends lost 4 bases and 6 bases respectively, with 15 bases between them. In germline, CDR1 is SGHAT, CDR2 FQNNGV. The CDR3 loop is CASSSQTYGDGYTF. CDR3 DNA: TGTGCCAGCAGCTCCCAGACATACGGGGATGGCTACACCTTC.

The V and J genes are TRBV18 and TRBJ2-7, with TRBD2 matching 7 bases. The CDR3 spans 15 residues. V was clipped by 3 bases and J by 4 bases; unmatched bases: 9. CDR1 is KGHSH, CDR2 LQKENI, per germline. The CDR3 nucleotides read TGTGCCAGCTCACCCCGGTCGGGGGGTAAATACGAGCAGTACTTC. This gives the protein CASSPRSGGKYEQYF.

The chain is built from TRBV10-2 and TRBJ2-7; 7 bases map to TRBD1. The CDR3 runs 14 residues. Germline CDR1 and CDR2: WSHSY and SAAADI. Trimming removed 4 bases from V and 4 bases from J; junction bases left unmatched: 7. The CDR3 is CASSGPDRRYEQYF. The DNA for the CDR3 is TGCGCCAGCAGTGGACCGGACAGGCGGTACGAGCAGTACTTC.

The J gene is TRBJ2-6, the V gene TRBV6-5, with unresolved D. This CDR3 spans 15 amino acids. Trimming took 5 bases from V and 2 from J, leaving 10 bases between them. Germline V gene sequence: CDR1 MNHEY, CDR2 SVGAGI. CDR3 loop: CASSTGPPGANVLTF. The CDR3 region has the DNA TGTGCCAGCAGTACCGGCCCCCCTGGGGCCAACGTCCTGACTTTC.

The V and J genes are TRBV18 and TRBJ2-1, with D tentatively TRBD1 (6 bases). V shed 0 bases and J shed 8 bases, with 11 bases lying between them. The length of the CDR3 is 14 residues. The germline V gene has CDR1 KGHSH and CDR2 LQKENI. CDR3 bases: TGTGCCAGCTCACCACCTCCCCAGGGGTATGAGCAGTTCTTC. Its translation is CASSPPPQGYEQFF.

The chain combines TRBV3-1 (or the pseudogene TRBV3-2) with TRBJ1-2, with TRBD1 as a possible D gene (5 bases). CDR1 and CDR2 (germline): LGHDT, YNNKEL (reference sequence). V was trimmed by 3 bases and J by 7 bases, leaving 12 bases between them. CDR3 length: 13 amino acids. The CDR3 DNA follows: TGTGCCAGCAGCCAGGGACGGACGTCTGGCTACACCTTC. This translates into CASSQGRTSGYTF.

V is TRBV19 and J is TRBJ2-3; 10 bases are shared with TRBD2. The CDR3 contains 15 residues. Per germline, CDR1 LNHDA and CDR2 SQIVND (reference sequence). The V gene end was trimmed by 1 base and the J gene end by 6 bases; junction bases not matched to a gene: 4. CDR3 region: CASSIVAGGWDTQYF. For the CDR3, the DNA is TGTGCCAGTAGTATAGTAGCGGGGGGTTGGGATACGCAGTATTTT. The complete variable domain, with remaining parts taken from reference TRBV19 and TRBJ2-3, reads DGGITQSPKYLFRKEGQNVTLSCEQNLNHDAMYWYRQDPGQGLRLIYYSQIVNDFQKGDIAEGYSVSREKKESFPLTVTSAQKNPTAFYLCASSIVAGGWDTQYFGPGTRLTVL.

The table lists this clone with a count of one. CDR3 nucleotides: TGTGCCAGTAGTATGTTGGTTAGCGTTAACACTGAAGCTTTCTTT. Its protein is CASSMLVSVNTEAFF. This chain uses TRBV19 with TRBJ1-1; D is unclear. CDR3 length: 15 residues. V was cut by 3 bases and J by 2 bases, with 13 bases left in between. From germline, CDR1 is LNHDA and CDR2 SQIVND (reference sequence). The entire variable domain, with the rest obtained from reference TRBV19 and TRBJ1-1, is as follows: DGGITQSPKYLFRKEGQNVTLSCEQNLNHDAMYWYRQDPGQGLRLIYYSQIVNDFQKGDIAEGYSVSREKKESFPLTVTSAQKNPTAFYLCASSMLVSVNTEAFFGQGTRLTVV.

V usage is TRBV5-1 and J usage is TRBJ1-1; D not resolved. CDR1 and CDR2 from the germline V gene are SGHRS and YFSETQ. V lost 7 bases, J lost 1 base, and 8 bases lay in between. This CDR3 spans 12 amino acids. CDR3 nucleotide sequence: TGCGCCAGCTCAGACACGAACACTGAAGCTTTCTTT. It yields the protein CASSDTNTEAFF.

This clone was found a few times. The J gene is TRBJ1-2, the V gene TRBV6-5; 11 bases are a match to TRBD1. CDR1 is MNHEY and CDR2 is SVGAGI in the germline V gene. The trim removed 0 bases at V and 7 bases at J, leaving 1 base unmatched. The CDR3 has 14 amino acids. The CDR3 DNA reads as TGTGCCAGCAGTTACTCCGGACAGGGGGCTGGCTACACCTTC. As protein: CASSYSGQGAGYTF.

The V gene is TRBV18, the J gene TRBJ1-4; D gene uncertain. The CDR3 has 13 residues. Trimming removed 5 bases at V and 8 bases at J, with 12 bases between. The germline gives CDR1 KGHSH, CDR2 LQKENI. This CDR3 reads CASSITLGEKLFF. Here the CDR3 DNA reads TGTGCCAGCTCAATAACGTTAGGGGAAAAACTGTTTTTT.